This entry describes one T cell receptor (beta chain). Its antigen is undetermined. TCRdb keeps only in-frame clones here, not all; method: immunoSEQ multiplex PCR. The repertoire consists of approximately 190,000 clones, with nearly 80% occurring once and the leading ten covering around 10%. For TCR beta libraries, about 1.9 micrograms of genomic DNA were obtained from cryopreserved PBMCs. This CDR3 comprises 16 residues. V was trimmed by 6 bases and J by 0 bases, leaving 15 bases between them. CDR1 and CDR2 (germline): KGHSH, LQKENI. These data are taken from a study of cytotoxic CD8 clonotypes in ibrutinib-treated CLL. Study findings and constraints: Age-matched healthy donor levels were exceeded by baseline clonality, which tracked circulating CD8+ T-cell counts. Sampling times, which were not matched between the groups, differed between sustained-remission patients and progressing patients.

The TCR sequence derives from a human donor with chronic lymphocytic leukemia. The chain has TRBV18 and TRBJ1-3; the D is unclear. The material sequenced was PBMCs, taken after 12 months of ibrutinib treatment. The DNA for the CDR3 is TGTGCCAGCTCCCCTGGAGGCAGAAGCTCTGGAAACACCATATATTTT. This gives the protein CASSPGGRSSGNTIYF. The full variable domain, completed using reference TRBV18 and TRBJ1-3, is NAGVMQNPRHLVRRRGQEARLRCSPMKGHSHVYWYRQLPEEGLKFMVYLQKENIIDESGMPKERFSAEFPKEGPSILRIQQVVRGDSAAYFCASSPGGRSSGNTIYFGEGSWLTVV.